This TCR beta chain was sequenced for a study of graft-versus-host responses after intestinal transplantation. Study-level information: Anti-thymocyte globulin induction preceded about 3 years of tacrolimus and steroid maintenance in all recipients.

Plating combined 200,000 CFSE-labeled responder cells with 200,000 irradiated, violet-dye-labeled stimulator cells. After the reaction, proliferating CFSE-low CD3+CD4+ and CD3+CD8+ responders were sorted. Repertoires were generated with immunoSEQ multiplex PCR, while TCRdb's copy carries only in-frame clones and drops some. The sample shows roughly 9,700 clones, roughly a third of them seen only once. The CDR3 loop spans 18 amino acids. The ends lost 0 bases at V and 7 bases at J; junction bases unmatched: 15. Germline lookup yields CDR1 MGHRA and CDR2 YSYEKL. The source material was alloreactive CD8+ T cells from a mixed lymphocyte reaction culture, sampled before intestinal transplant. The subset: CFSE-low proliferating T cells sorted from roughly six-day pre-transplant mixed lymphocyte reaction (GvH or HvG direction). The TCR originated in a human patient who received an intestinal transplant. The chain couples TRBV4-1 to TRBJ2-1, with 7 bases matching TRBD2. In nucleotides, the CDR3 is TGCGCCAGCAGCCAAGATAATCAGCGGGACGTCCCCTGGAATGAGCAGTTCTTC. Its translation is CASSQDNQRDVPWNEQFF.